The TCR beta chain under discussion was sequenced for a study of shared clonotypes between healthy human individuals. Study background: A couple of women and a few men aged 18 to 49 served as donors.

Splitting of each subset's genomic DNA was done evenly across several immunoSEQ plates. Libraries were prepared by immunoSEQ multiplex PCR; TCRdb keeps only in-frame clonotypes and omits some of them. Among about 460,000 clones, over 60% were seen once, and the ten largest hold approximately 12%. CDR1 is MDHEN and CDR2 is SYDVKM in the germline V gene. The CDR3 is made up of 15 amino acids. The V end lost 8 bases, the J end lost 12 bases, and 26 bases lay between the germline ends. The chain uses TRBV28 and TRBJ2-1; possibly TRBD2 for D (6 bases). The sample was PBMCs. The receptor was derived from a woman in her 40s in good health. Some clones in this sample may be carry-over from other donors' samples. DNA for the CDR3: TGTGCCAGCGGTGCACCGGGACTTCCGCCCCCCACGCAGTTCTTC. The encoded protein is CASGAPGLPPPTQFF.